This T cell receptor (beta chain) appears in the sequencing data of a study of blood T cell repertoires in COVID-19 (dated by TCRdb to 2020 to 2021). With respect to the entire study: The collaborator samples originated in the United States, Italy and Spain and spanned the acute and convalescent phases of COVID-19. The sample metadata nearly always contained a de-identified subject ID, COVID-19 status, age in years and sex. The samples were drawn from the first 160 participants of the ongoing ImmuneRACE study and from 1,254 subjects provided by 6 global collaborators. Where available, HLA class I and class II types were obtained from metadata supplied by the sample provider rather than from assay-based typing. Subjects who had been exposed to COVID-19, were actively infected with it, or had recovered from it provided the deeply sampled blood TCRbeta repertoires that made up the dataset. The repertoires were made available in a free public database intended to serve as a resource for research on the immune response to SARS-CoV-2. The prospective study material was composed of cDNA or gDNA derived from T cells, B-cell-depleted T cells, or PBMCs. What the authors observed across the whole study: The quantity of clinical and demographic metadata differed by source and by participant and was supplied without curation.

Whole blood was collected in K2EDTA tubes by collaborating institutions according to the institutions' own protocols. For TCRbeta analysis, collaborators shipped samples as frozen whole blood, isolated PBMCs, or DNA extracted from either of those sample types. TCRbeta CDR3 regions were amplified from genomic DNA using the immunoSEQ Assay, a bias-controlled multiplex PCR. Per the source publication's procedure: Nucleated cell counts per sample were estimated from amplification of reference gene primers within the assay. To quantify the absolute abundance of each unique TCRbeta CDR3 rearrangement, sequence reads were collapsed and filtered. For each sample, productive Simpson clonality was calculated by taking the square root of Simpson's diversity index across productive rearrangements. The source is immuneACCESS, and TCRdb retained only in-frame sequences with V and J called. Part of the clones is not carried over; for the studies checked, unresolved V genes explain less than half of this, and the remainder is unexplained. V and J calls and clone size are as listed in that table; D and trimming were resolved from the DNA. This sample is represented by over 200,000 clones; 75% to 90% of them were singletons. The biggest ten clones account for around 30% of the sample.

Its CDR3 holds 16 amino acids, cysteine through phenylalanine. Just CDR3 DNA is preserved here, 48 bases in frame from base 1. CDR1 SGHDT and CDR2 YYEEEE were looked up in the germline V gene. The trim is 1 base for V and 5 bases for J, with a gap of 15 bases between the germline ends. In regard to this clone: The clone's antigen remains unknown. No base qualities exist here, and no much larger clone lies one base off it.

The chain joins TRBV5-6 to TRBJ2-2, with TRBD2 as a weak D call on 6 bases. This TCR derives from a man between 40 and 49 years old with acute or convalescent COVID-19. The source material was peripheral blood. The CDR3 amino acid sequence is: CASSLLGDSKTGELFF. The DNA sequence reads TGTGCCAGCAGCTTGTTGGGGGACTCCAAAACCGGGGAGCTGTTTTTT.